This T cell receptor (beta chain) was identified in a study of blood T cell repertoires in COVID-19. The V end lost 8 bases, the J end lost 0 bases, and 14 bases lay between the germline ends. The CDR3 has 15 residues. Germline V lookup: CDR1 ENHRY, CDR2 SYGVKD. Method: immunoSEQ multiplex PCR; TCRdb's copy keeps in-frame clones and lacks some. This table has 140,000 to 150,000 clones, 80% to 90% appearing once. Material for sequencing was peripheral blood. The sequence derives from a woman in her fifties or sixties with COVID-19, enrolled during active disease. The V call is TRBV10-3, the J call TRBJ1-3; D is perhaps TRBD1 (5 bases). CDR3 region: CAIRRVDISGNTIYF. CDR3 coding DNA: TGTGCCATCCGACGGGTGGACATCTCTGGAAACACCATATATTTT.